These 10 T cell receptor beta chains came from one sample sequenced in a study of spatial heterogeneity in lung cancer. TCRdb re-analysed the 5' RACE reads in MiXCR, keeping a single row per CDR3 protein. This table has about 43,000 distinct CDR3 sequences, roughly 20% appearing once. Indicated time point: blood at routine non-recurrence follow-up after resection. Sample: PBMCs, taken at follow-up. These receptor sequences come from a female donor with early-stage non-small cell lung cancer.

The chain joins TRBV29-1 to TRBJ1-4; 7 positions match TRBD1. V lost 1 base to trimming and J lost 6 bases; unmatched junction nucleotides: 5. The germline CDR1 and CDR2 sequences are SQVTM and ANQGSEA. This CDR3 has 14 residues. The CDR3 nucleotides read TGCAGCGTTGAAGTAGGAACAGGGGATGAAAAACTGTTTTTT. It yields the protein CSVEVGTGDEKLFF.

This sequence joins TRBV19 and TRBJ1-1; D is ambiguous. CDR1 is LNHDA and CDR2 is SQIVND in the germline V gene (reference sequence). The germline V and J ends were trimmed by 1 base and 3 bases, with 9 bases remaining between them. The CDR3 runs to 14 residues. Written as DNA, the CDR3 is TGTGCCAGTAGTATAGGGGATCTGGACACTGAAGCTTTCTTT. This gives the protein CASSIGDLDTEAFF.

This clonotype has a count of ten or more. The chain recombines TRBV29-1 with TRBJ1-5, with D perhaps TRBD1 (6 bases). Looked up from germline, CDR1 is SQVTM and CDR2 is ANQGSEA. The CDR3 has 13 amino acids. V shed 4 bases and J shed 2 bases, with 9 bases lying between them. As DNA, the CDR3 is TGCAGCGTTGTAGCAGGGGGCAATCAGCCCCAGCATTTT. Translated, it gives CSVVAGGNQPQHF.

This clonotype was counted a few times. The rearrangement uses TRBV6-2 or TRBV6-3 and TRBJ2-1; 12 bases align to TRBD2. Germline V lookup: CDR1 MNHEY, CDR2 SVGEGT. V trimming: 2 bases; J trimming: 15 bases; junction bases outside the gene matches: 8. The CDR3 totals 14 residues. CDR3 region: CASSYLLAGGPPFF. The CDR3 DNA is TGTGCCAGCAGTTACCTCCTAGCGGGAGGGCCTCCGTTCTTC.

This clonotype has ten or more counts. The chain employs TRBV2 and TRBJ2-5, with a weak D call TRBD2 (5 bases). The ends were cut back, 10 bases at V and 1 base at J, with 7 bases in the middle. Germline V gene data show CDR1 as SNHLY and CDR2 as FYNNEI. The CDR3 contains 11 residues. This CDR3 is CATGIQETQYF. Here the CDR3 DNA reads TGTGCCACGGGAATCCAAGAGACCCAGTACTTC.

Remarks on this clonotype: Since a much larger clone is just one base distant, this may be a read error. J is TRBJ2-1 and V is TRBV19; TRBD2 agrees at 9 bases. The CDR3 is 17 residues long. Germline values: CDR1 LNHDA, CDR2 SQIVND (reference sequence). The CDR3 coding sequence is TGTGCCAGTAGTATAGATCAAATAGCGGGAGCCTACAATGGGCAGTTCTTC. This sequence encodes CASSIDQIAGAYNGQFF. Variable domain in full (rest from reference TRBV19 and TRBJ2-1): DGGITQSPKYLFRKEGQNVTLSCEQNLNHDAMYWYRQDPGQGLRLIYYSQIVNDFQKGDIAEGYSVSREKKESFPLTVTSAQKNPTAFYLCASSIDQIAGAYNGQFFGPGTRLTVL.

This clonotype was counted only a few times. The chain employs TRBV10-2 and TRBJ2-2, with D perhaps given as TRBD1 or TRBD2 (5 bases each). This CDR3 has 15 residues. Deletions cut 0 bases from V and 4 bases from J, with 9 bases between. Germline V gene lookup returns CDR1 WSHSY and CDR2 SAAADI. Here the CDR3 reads CASSESGESTGELFF. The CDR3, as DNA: TGCGCCAGCAGTGAGTCAGGGGAGTCCACCGGGGAGCTGTTTTTT.

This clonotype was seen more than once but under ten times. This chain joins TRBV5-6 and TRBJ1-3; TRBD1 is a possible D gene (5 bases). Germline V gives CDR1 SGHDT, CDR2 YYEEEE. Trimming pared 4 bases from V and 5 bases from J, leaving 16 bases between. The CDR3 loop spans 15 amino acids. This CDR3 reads CASSGTGTDRNTIYF. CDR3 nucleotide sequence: TGTGCCAGCAGCGGAACCGGGACGGACAGAAACACCATATATTTT.

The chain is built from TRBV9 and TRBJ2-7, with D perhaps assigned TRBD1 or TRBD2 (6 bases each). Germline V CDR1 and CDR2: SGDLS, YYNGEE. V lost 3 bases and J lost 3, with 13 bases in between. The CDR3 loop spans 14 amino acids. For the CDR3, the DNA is TGTGCCAGCAGCGGCGGGACACGTAACTACGAGCAGTACTTC. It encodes CASSGGTRNYEQYF. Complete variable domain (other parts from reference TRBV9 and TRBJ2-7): DSGVTQTPKHLITATGQRVTLRCSPRSGDLSVYWYQQSLDQGLQFLIQYYNGEERAKGNILERFSAQQFPDLHSELNLSSLELGDSALYFCASSGGTRNYEQYFGPGTRLTVT.

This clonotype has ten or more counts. In DNA, the CDR3 is TGTGCCAGCAGCTTGGGGGGCGCAGATACGCAGTATTTT. Its protein is CASSLGGADTQYF. The chain employs TRBV5-4 and TRBJ2-3; possible D gene TRBD1, 5 bases. The CDR3 has 13 residues. Germline V gene data show CDR1 as SGHNT and CDR2 as YYREEE (reference sequence). Trimming shortened V by 0 bases and J by 4 bases, and 6 bases separated the two germline ends.